A selection of T cell receptor beta chains follows, all from one sample in a study of shared clonotypes between healthy human individuals. The assay was immunoSEQ multiplex PCR, and TCRdb's table has in-frame clones only and misses some. The sample holds about 2,100,000 clones; 85% to 95% are singletons and the top ten take 1.5% to 2%. The specimen sequenced was naive CD8+ T cells from PBMCs. These receptor sequences come from a man younger than 35 in good health. Some clones in this sample may be carry-over from other donors' samples. Both conserved end residues are part of each CDR3. The D gene is left open where the match is weak. Clone size is stated in some rows and not others, as once, few, many or a class when expanded.

J | V | D | size | CDR3 | DNA
TRBJ2-7 | TRBV7-8 | - | - | CASSLRLLTGEQYF | TGTGCCAGCAGCCTTCGCCTCCTGACTGGCGAGCAGTACTTC
TRBJ1-5 | TRBV4-1 | - | few | CASSPGRNSNQPQHF | TGCGCCAGCAGCCCGGGCCGAAATAGCAATCAGCCCCAGCATTTT
TRBJ2-6 | TRBV28 | TRBD1 | - | CASSTSDRGVRGANVLTF | TGTGCCAGCAGTACCTCGGACAGGGGAGTCCGTGGGGCCAACGTCCTGACTTTC
TRBJ1-1 | TRBV29-1 | - | - | CSVVSDSLPEAFF | TGCAGCGTTGTTTCGGACAGTCTACCTGAAGCTTTCTTT
TRBJ1-1 | TRBV11-2 | - | - | CASSFKEVNTEAFF | TGTGCCAGCAGCTTTAAGGAGGTGAACACTGAAGCTTTCTTT
TRBJ2-5 | TRBV11-2 | - | - | CASSLSILERSRGRETQYF | TGTGCCAGCAGCTTAAGTATTTTGGAGCGGAGCCGGGGGAGGGAGACCCAGTACTTC
TRBJ1-5 | TRBV18 | - | - | CASSPKDTVRAYSNQPQHF | TGTGCCAGCTCACCAAAGGACACAGTCCGGGCGTATAGCAATCAGCCCCAGCATTTT
TRBJ2-2 | TRBV13 | - | - | CASSLGRSNTGELFF | TGTGCCAGCAGCTTAGGCAGGTCGAACACCGGGGAGCTGTTTTTT
TRBJ2-7 | TRBV5-1 | - | - | CASSLAGTRGHEQYF | TGCGCCAGCAGCTTGGCCGGGACCCGGGGCCACGAGCAGTACTTC
TRBJ1-4 | TRBV7-9 | TRBD1 | - | CASSAYRGYDEKLFF | TGTGCCAGCAGCGCCTACAGGGGTTATGATGAAAAACTGTTTTTT
TRBJ2-1 | TRBV27 | - | - | CASSLTGGIGYNEQFF | TGTGCCAGCAGTTTAACGGGCGGGATAGGATACAATGAGCAGTTCTTC
TRBJ1-1 | TRBV10-3 | - | - | CAISESGGGNTEAFF | TGTGCCATCAGTGAGTCAGGGGGTGGGAACACTGAAGCTTTCTTT
TRBJ2-3 | TRBV11-2 | - | - | CATRVGLSLLDTQYF | TGTGCCACCAGAGTAGGATTATCGCTTCTCGATACGCAGTATTTT
TRBJ2-3 | TRBV10-1 | - | - | CASSEFPQGEGDTQYF | TGCGCCAGCAGTGAATTCCCACAGGGAGAGGGAGATACGCAGTATTTT
TRBJ2-7 | TRBV9 | - | - | CASSVGVGMGEQYF | TGTGCCAGCAGCGTAGGCGTAGGGATGGGGGAGCAGTACTTC
TRBJ1-3 | TRBV15 | - | once | CATSRVETSPGNTIYF | TGTGCCACCAGCAGAGTGGAGACGAGCCCTGGAAACACCATATATTTT
TRBJ2-4 | TRBV2 | TRBD2 | - | CASSELSAGEGLAKNIQYF | TGTGCCAGCAGTGAACTGTCAGCGGGGGAGGGACTAGCCAAAAACATTCAGTACTTC
TRBJ2-1 | TRBV28 | TRBD1 | - | CASSLSSTGLSYNEQFF | TGTGCCAGCAGTTTATCCTCGACAGGGCTCTCCTACAATGAGCAGTTCTTC
TRBJ2-1 | TRBV27 | - | once | CASSRAVSYNEQFF | TGTGCCAGCAGTAGAGCGGTATCCTACAATGAGCAGTTCTTC